The clone carrying this T cell receptor (beta chain) came up many times. Germline loops: CDR1 SGHDT, CDR2 YYEEEE. The CDR3 runs to 16 residues. V lost 4 bases and J 0 bases, leaving 14 bases between the germline ends. It was by 5'RACE with 10-nucleotide random UMIs that the cDNA was made. TCRdb redid the calling of the 5' RACE reads with MiXCR, one entry per CDR3 protein. This sample yields 40,000 to 55,000 distinct CDR3 sequences, of which 2.5% to 3.5% are seen a single time; roughly 15% belongs to the top ten. The record originates from a study of neurological immune-mediated disorders. Whole-study context: Secondary progressive disease was present in 3, and relapsing-remitting disease in some 30, of the approximately 35 multiple sclerosis patients.

Unsorted libraries were generated from 2 million PBMCs held at -80 degrees C. The J gene is TRBJ1-3, the V gene TRBV5-6, with D unclear. This clonotype was sampled from a woman aged 50 to 60 with multiple sclerosis. Sequenced: PBMCs. The CDR3 is CASSRAIPTSGNTIYF. Written as DNA, the CDR3 is TGTGCCAGCAGCCGCGCGATTCCCACCTCTGGAAACACCATATATTTT.